Included here is one T cell receptor beta chain sequence, with context. As yet, its antigen is unknown. V was shortened by 1 base and J by 8 bases, with 17 bases between the two germline ends. CDR3 length: 16 residues. From germline, CDR1 is LNHDA and CDR2 SQIVND (reference sequence). This entry belongs to a study of T cell responses to AZD1222 COVID-19 vaccine. Study-wide findings and caveats: Reports say nearly half of spike-specific TCRs go after unmutated variant regions.

Sequencing was performed with immunoSEQ multiplex PCR; in TCRdb, only in-frame clones are kept and a portion is missing. Among approximately 180,000 clones listed, 90% were seen once. The chain carries TRBV19 and TRBJ1-4; possible D gene TRBD1, 5 bases. The source is an adult in good health. The input for sequencing was peripheral blood, taken on day 0 of AZD1222 vaccination. The CDR3 DNA reads TGTGCCAGTAGTATAGTCAGGGTCAATTGTCTGGAAAAACTGTTTTTT. Its translation: CASSIVRVNCLEKLFF.